This is a list of T cell receptor beta chains from one sample in a study of blood T cell repertoires in COVID-19. This table comes from immunoSEQ multiplex PCR, and its TCRdb copy is limited to in-frame clones, with some not included. The table lists 35,000 to 50,000 clones, more than 70% of them singletons. Sequenced material: peripheral blood. These receptors were taken from a woman aged 70 to 79 with acute or convalescent COVID-19. The CDR3 runs from the conserved cysteine through the conserved F or W. Each record gives: V gene, D gene, J gene, clone size, CDR3 DNA, CDR3 protein. The D gene is left open where the match is weak. Not every row has a clone size; where given, it reads once, few, many or a size class.

V gene: TRBV7-9
D gene: .
J gene: TRBJ2-7
clone size: .
CDR3 DNA: TGTGCCAGCAGCTCTCACAAGGGGGGGGGTGCTGAAGGCTACGAGCAGTACTTC
CDR3 protein: CASSSHKGGGAEGYEQYF

V gene: TRBV30
D gene: TRBD1
J gene: TRBJ2-1
clone size: once
CDR3 DNA: TGTGCCTGGAGTCGACAGGGTTGGCAGTTCTTC
CDR3 protein: CAWSRQGWQFF

V gene: TRBV7-9
D gene: .
J gene: TRBJ1-6
clone size: once
CDR3 DNA: TGTGCCAGCACCGACTCCCCCAATTCACCCCTCCACTTT
CDR3 protein: CASTDSPNSPLHF

V gene: TRBV30
D gene: .
J gene: TRBJ1-1
clone size: .
CDR3 DNA: TGTGCCTGGAGTAAACAGGTTGAGAACACTGAAGCTTTCTTT
CDR3 protein: CAWSKQVENTEAFF

V gene: TRBV5-1
D gene: TRBD1
J gene: TRBJ1-1
clone size: .
CDR3 DNA: TGCGCCAGCAGGGGACAGGGGGACACTGAAGCTTTCTTT
CDR3 protein: CASRGQGDTEAFF

V gene: TRBV12-3/TRBV12-4
D gene: .
J gene: TRBJ1-1
clone size: few
CDR3 DNA: TGTGCCAGCAGTTTCACGGGAGTTTTAAAAGCTTTCTTT
CDR3 protein: CASSFTGVLKAFF

V gene: TRBV16
D gene: .
J gene: TRBJ1-5
clone size: .
CDR3 DNA: TGTGCCAGCAGCGCGGATAGGATAATAGGCAATCAGCCCCAGCATTTT
CDR3 protein: CASSADRIIGNQPQHF

V gene: TRBV5-1
D gene: .
J gene: TRBJ1-2
clone size: medium-sized
CDR3 DNA: TGCGCCAGCAGCCCAGGGTACGATGGCTACACCTTC
CDR3 protein: CASSPGYDGYTF

V gene: TRBV27
D gene: TRBD1
J gene: TRBJ1-4
clone size: .
CDR3 DNA: TGTGCCAGCAGTTTCTGGGACAGGGGGCAGGAAAAACTGTTTTTT
CDR3 protein: CASSFWDRGQEKLFF

V gene: TRBV10-3
D gene: .
J gene: TRBJ2-7
clone size: .
CDR3 DNA: TGTGCCATCAGTTTCCACCCTTCTGAGGAGCAGTACTTC
CDR3 protein: CAISFHPSEEQYF

V gene: TRBV18
D gene: TRBD2
J gene: TRBJ2-1
clone size: .
CDR3 DNA: TGTGCCAGCTCACCATCAACTAGCGGATCCTACAATGAGCAGTTCTTC
CDR3 protein: CASSPSTSGSYNEQFF

V gene: TRBV10-2
D gene: TRBD2
J gene: TRBJ2-1
clone size: .
CDR3 DNA: TGCGCCAGCAGTGAACCGGGACTAGCGAGAAATGAGCAGTTCTTC
CDR3 protein: CASSEPGLARNEQFF

V gene: TRBV11-3
D gene: .
J gene: TRBJ1-1
clone size: few
CDR3 DNA: TGTGCCAGCAGCTTAGAACCCTACAGGGCGGAAGCTTTCTTT
CDR3 protein: CASSLEPYRAEAFF

V gene: TRBV9
D gene: .
J gene: TRBJ2-2
clone size: .
CDR3 DNA: TGTGCCAGCGAGCGGGTCGAAGGAGCCGGGGAGCTGTTTTTT
CDR3 protein: CASERVEGAGELFF

V gene: TRBV7-3
D gene: TRBD2
J gene: TRBJ2-3
clone size: .
CDR3 DNA: TGTGCCAGCAGCTTAATCGGGACTAGGAGCACAGATACGCAGTATTTT
CDR3 protein: CASSLIGTRSTDTQYF

V gene: TRBV9
D gene: TRBD2
J gene: TRBJ2-5
clone size: .
CDR3 DNA: TGTGCCACCAAGACTAGCCCAAAAGAGACCCAGTACTTC
CDR3 protein: CATKTSPKETQYF

V gene: TRBV3-1/TRBV3-2
D gene: .
J gene: TRBJ2-7
clone size: .
CDR3 DNA: TGTGCCAGCAGCCAAGGGAACAGCTACGAGCAGTACTTC
CDR3 protein: CASSQGNSYEQYF

V gene: TRBV29-1
D gene: .
J gene: TRBJ2-6
clone size: .
CDR3 DNA: TGCAGCGTTGAATCCGAAGCAGGGGGGTCTGGGGCCAACGTCCTGACTTTC
CDR3 protein: CSVESEAGGSGANVLTF

V gene: TRBV19
D gene: .
J gene: TRBJ2-7
clone size: .
CDR3 DNA: TGTGCCAGTAGTATTCCTAACAGAGCCTACGAGCAGTACTTC
CDR3 protein: CASSIPNRAYEQYF

V gene: TRBV27
D gene: TRBD1
J gene: TRBJ1-1
clone size: .
CDR3 DNA: TGTGCCAGCAGTTCGACAGGGCTCACTGAAGCTTTCTTT
CDR3 protein: CASSSTGLTEAFF

V gene: TRBV7-2
D gene: .
J gene: TRBJ1-6
clone size: .
CDR3 DNA: TGTGCCAGCAGCGAAGCAGGGAAGTCCTATAATTCACCCCTCCACTTT
CDR3 protein: CASSEAGKSYNSPLHF

V gene: TRBV30
D gene: TRBD1
J gene: TRBJ2-5
clone size: .
CDR3 DNA: TGTGCCTGGACAAGGGACAGACCCCAAGAGACCCAGTACTTC
CDR3 protein: CAWTRDRPQETQYF

V gene: TRBV3-1/TRBV3-2
D gene: .
J gene: TRBJ1-4
clone size: .
CDR3 DNA: TGTGCCAGCAGCCACAAGGGGCCTAATGAAAAACTGTTTTTT
CDR3 protein: CASSHKGPNEKLFF

V gene: TRBV12-5
D gene: TRBD1
J gene: TRBJ1-4
clone size: once
CDR3 DNA: TGTGCTAGTGGTTTGTCAAAGGGGACAGGGGAGGCAACTAATGAAAAACTGTTTTTT
CDR3 protein: CASGLSKGTGEATNEKLFF

V gene: TRBV19
D gene: TRBD1
J gene: TRBJ1-5
clone size: .
CDR3 DNA: TGTGCCAGTAGTGGGACAGGGGGAGGTCGTCAGCCCCAGCATTTT
CDR3 protein: CASSGTGGGRQPQHF

V gene: TRBV7-9
D gene: .
J gene: TRBJ1-2
clone size: .
CDR3 DNA: TGTGCCAGCAGCCCCCCCACAGGGTATTCGGTTGGCTACACCTTC
CDR3 protein: CASSPPTGYSVGYTF

V gene: TRBV24-1
D gene: .
J gene: TRBJ2-5
clone size: .
CDR3 DNA: TGTGCCACCAGTGAACCCCGGGACTTCTCGCAGGAGACCCAGTACTTC
CDR3 protein: CATSEPRDFSQETQYF

V gene: TRBV7-2
D gene: TRBD2
J gene: TRBJ2-5
clone size: .
CDR3 DNA: TGTGCCAGCAGCTTAGCGGCGACTAGCGGGACCCAAGAGACCCAGTACTTC
CDR3 protein: CASSLAATSGTQETQYF

V gene: TRBV11-2
D gene: TRBD1
J gene: TRBJ2-5
clone size: once
CDR3 DNA: TGTGCCAGCAGCTCGGACAGGGGCCAAGAGACCCAGTACTTC
CDR3 protein: CASSSDRGQETQYF

V gene: TRBV4-1
D gene: .
J gene: TRBJ2-3
clone size: .
CDR3 DNA: TGCGCCAGCAGCTACACAGATACGCAGTATTTT
CDR3 protein: CASSYTDTQYF

V gene: TRBV19
D gene: .
J gene: TRBJ2-7
clone size: .
CDR3 DNA: TGTGCCAGTAGTCCTCGACAGACTCTCTCCTACGAGCAGTACTTC
CDR3 protein: CASSPRQTLSYEQYF

V gene: TRBV19
D gene: TRBD2
J gene: TRBJ2-3
clone size: .
CDR3 DNA: TGTGCCAGTAGTATCGGAGCGGGAGCGGCAGATACGCAGTATTTT
CDR3 protein: CASSIGAGAADTQYF

V gene: TRBV10-1
D gene: .
J gene: TRBJ2-3
clone size: .
CDR3 DNA: TGCGCCAGCAGTGTGCGGCGCCGGAGCACAGATACGCAGTATTTT
CDR3 protein: CASSVRRRSTDTQYF

V gene: TRBV27
D gene: .
J gene: TRBJ1-1
clone size: .
CDR3 DNA: TGTGCCAGCAGGCTACAGGGAGAGTTCACTGAAGCTTTCTTT
CDR3 protein: CASRLQGEFTEAFF

V gene: TRBV30
D gene: TRBD2
J gene: TRBJ2-3
clone size: .
CDR3 DNA: TGTGCCTGGAGACGGGAGGGATCTAGCACAGATACGCAGTATTTT
CDR3 protein: CAWRREGSSTDTQYF

V gene: TRBV7-3
D gene: .
J gene: TRBJ2-1
clone size: .
CDR3 DNA: TGTGCCAGCAGCGCCCCCGGACTTTCCAGTAATGAGCAGTTCTTC
CDR3 protein: CASSAPGLSSNEQFF

V gene: TRBV5-1
D gene: .
J gene: TRBJ2-7
clone size: .
CDR3 DNA: TGCGCCAGCAGCTTGGGATCCGGGAGCTCCTACGAGCAGTACTTC
CDR3 protein: CASSLGSGSSYEQYF

V gene: TRBV29-1
D gene: TRBD1
J gene: TRBJ1-1
clone size: .
CDR3 DNA: TGCAGCGTTGGGGACAGGGTGAACACTGAAGCTTTCTTT
CDR3 protein: CSVGDRVNTEAFF

V gene: TRBV28
D gene: TRBD1
J gene: TRBJ1-1
clone size: .
CDR3 DNA: TGTGCCAGCAGTTTATTCCTACAGGGGGGGACTGAAGCTTTCTTT
CDR3 protein: CASSLFLQGGTEAFF

V gene: TRBV30
D gene: .
J gene: TRBJ1-1
clone size: .
CDR3 DNA: TGTGCCTGGAGGGCCAACACTGAAGCTTTCTTT
CDR3 protein: CAWRANTEAFF

V gene: TRBV9
D gene: TRBD2
J gene: TRBJ2-2
clone size: .
CDR3 DNA: TGTGCCAGCGGAAGGGCTAGCGGGAGGGTCGGCGGGGAGCTGTTTTTT
CDR3 protein: CASGRASGRVGGELFF

V gene: TRBV27
D gene: TRBD2
J gene: TRBJ2-1
clone size: few
CDR3 DNA: TGTGCCAGCAGTCCCGGGACTAGCGGGATAGGGGGTGGAAATGAGCAGTTCTTC
CDR3 protein: CASSPGTSGIGGGNEQFF

V gene: TRBV29-1
D gene: .
J gene: TRBJ2-7
clone size: .
CDR3 DNA: TGCAGCGTCAGAAGGGGGATTAGCTCCTACGAGCAGTACTTC
CDR3 protein: CSVRRGISSYEQYF

V gene: TRBV27
D gene: .
J gene: TRBJ1-5
clone size: .
CDR3 DNA: TGTGCCAGCAGTGTACAGGCGGAGGGCACGCCCCAGCATTTT
CDR3 protein: CASSVQAEGTPQHF

V gene: TRBV7-9
D gene: TRBD2
J gene: TRBJ2-1
clone size: .
CDR3 DNA: TGTGCCAGCAGCTCGACTAGCGGGCCTTACAATGAGCAGTTCTTC
CDR3 protein: CASSSTSGPYNEQFF

V gene: TRBV11-2
D gene: TRBD2
J gene: TRBJ2-1
clone size: .
CDR3 DNA: TGTGCCAGCAGCCTTACTAGCGGGAGCGGTAATGAGCAGTTCTTC
CDR3 protein: CASSLTSGSGNEQFF

V gene: TRBV28
D gene: .
J gene: TRBJ2-5
clone size: .
CDR3 DNA: TGTGCCAGCAGTTTAGCGAGCGGGCCATACCAAGAGACCCAGTACTTC
CDR3 protein: CASSLASGPYQETQYF

V gene: TRBV5-1
D gene: TRBD1
J gene: TRBJ1-2
clone size: .
CDR3 DNA: TGCGCCAGCAGCCTTTCCGGGACAGGGGCTGGCTACACCTTC
CDR3 protein: CASSLSGTGAGYTF

V gene: TRBV2
D gene: TRBD1
J gene: TRBJ1-5
clone size: .
CDR3 DNA: TGTGCCAGCAGTGAAGTCGGGACAGTCAATCAGCCCCAGCATTTT
CDR3 protein: CASSEVGTVNQPQHF

V gene: TRBV5-1
D gene: TRBD1
J gene: TRBJ1-1
clone size: .
CDR3 DNA: TGCGCCAGCAGCTTGGTAGGGACAGGGAACACTGAAGCTTTCTTT
CDR3 protein: CASSLVGTGNTEAFF

V gene: TRBV11-3
D gene: TRBD2
J gene: TRBJ2-7
clone size: .
CDR3 DNA: TGTGCCAGCAGCTTGCCCGGACTAGCGGGAGACTACGAGCAGTACTTC
CDR3 protein: CASSLPGLAGDYEQYF

V gene: TRBV19
D gene: TRBD1
J gene: TRBJ1-2
clone size: .
CDR3 DNA: TGTGCCAGTAGTCCCCCGGACAGGATCTATGGCTACACCTTC
CDR3 protein: CASSPPDRIYGYTF

V gene: TRBV28
D gene: TRBD1
J gene: TRBJ1-2
clone size: .
CDR3 DNA: TGTGCCAGCAGTCTACCCACAGGGGTGGGTGGCTACACCTTC
CDR3 protein: CASSLPTGVGGYTF

V gene: TRBV27
D gene: .
J gene: TRBJ2-2
clone size: .
CDR3 DNA: TGTGCCAGCAGTTTAACGGGTCGGGTGACCGGGGAGCTGTTTTTT
CDR3 protein: CASSLTGRVTGELFF

V gene: TRBV5-4
D gene: TRBD1
J gene: TRBJ1-6
clone size: .
CDR3 DNA: TGTGCCAGCAGCCCAGGACAGGCCTCCTATAATTCACCCCTCCACTTT
CDR3 protein: CASSPGQASYNSPLHF

V gene: TRBV12-3/TRBV12-4
D gene: .
J gene: TRBJ2-5
clone size: .
CDR3 DNA: TGTGCCAGCAGTTTAGACAGGACAGTAATCCACTTC
CDR3 protein: CASSLDRTVIHF

V gene: TRBV9
D gene: .
J gene: TRBJ2-3
clone size: .
CDR3 DNA: TGTGCCAGCAGCGTAGGTCGGGGGGCGGGTGGCACAGATACGCAGTATTTT
CDR3 protein: CASSVGRGAGGTDTQYF